The 12 T cell receptor beta chains below come from one sample, sequenced in a study of high-grade serous ovarian cancer treatment subgroups. Tumor samples were taken before definitive surgery or chemotherapy. Some clones are missing from TCRdb's copy, which holds only in-frame ones; the method was immunoSEQ multiplex PCR. The sample contains about 6,600 clones, 70% to 80% of which appear only once. Sequenced input: tumor tissue. These receptors were collected from a human donor with high-grade serous ovarian cancer.

The chain uses TRBV7-9 and TRBJ2-1, with a tentative D call TRBD2 (5 bases). The CDR3 runs to 15 residues. The V gene lost 4 bases and the J gene lost 0 bases, with 10 bases spanning the gap. Germline CDR1 and CDR2: SEHNR and FQNEAQ (reference sequence). The CDR3 DNA sequence: TGTGCCAGCAGCTGGACTTCGGGCTCCTACAATGAGCAGTTCTTC. It specifies CASSWTSGSYNEQFF.

This clone was counted once. The chain couples TRBV28 to TRBJ2-6; D remains unclear. This CDR3 has 15 residues. Germline V lookup: CDR1 MDHEN, CDR2 SYDVKM. Trimming removed 6 bases from V and 4 bases from J, with 13 bases in between. The CDR3 reads CASSIRTLGANVLTF. CDR3 nucleotide sequence: TGTGCCAGCAGCATCCGGACGCTCGGGGCCAACGTCCTGACTTTC.

This clone was seen a single time. V and J are TRBV4-1 and TRBJ2-7, with TRBD1 matching 8 bases. The CDR3 is 15 amino acids. CDR1 and CDR2 from the germline V gene are MGHRA and YSYEKL. The trim removed 3 bases at V and 3 bases at J, leaving 7 bases unmatched. Written as DNA, the CDR3 is TGCGCCAGCAGCCAGGGACAGGTCCCACTCTACGAGCAGTACTTC. This encodes CASSQGQVPLYEQYF.

J is TRBJ2-1 and V is TRBV9; 7 positions agree with TRBD2. Germline values: CDR1 SGDLS, CDR2 YYNGEE. The J segment lost 7 bases and the V segment lost 2 bases, leaving 6 bases of the junction unmatched. CDR3 length: 14 residues. The CDR3 loop is CASSVRGRANEQFF. DNA of the CDR3: TGTGCCAGCAGCGTGAGAGGGAGGGCAAATGAGCAGTTCTTC.

CDR3 sequence: CSVESAGSLGYTF. The CDR3 nucleotides are TGCAGCGTTGAGTCGGCAGGGAGCTTAGGCTACACCTTC. The V and J genes are TRBV29-1 and TRBJ1-2, with D possibly matching TRBD1 (5 bases). The CDR3 has 13 amino acids. V gave up 3 bases and J gave up 8 bases, with 16 bases separating them. Per the germline V gene, CDR1 is SQVTM and CDR2 is ANQGSEA.

The table lists this clone with a count of one. This chain links TRBV29-1 with TRBJ2-1, with 8 positions matching TRBD1. Germline V gives CDR1 SQVTM, CDR2 ANQGSEA. The length of the CDR3 is 13 residues. V gave up 6 bases and J gave up 7 bases; unmatched junction bases: 8. The CDR3 protein is CSVGQGRTNEQFF. DNA for the CDR3: TGCAGCGTCGGACAGGGCCGGACGAATGAGCAGTTCTTC.

The chain carries TRBV7-8 and TRBJ1-3; TRBD1 aligns across 9 bases. V lost 3 bases to trimming and J lost 4 bases; unmatched junction nucleotides: 4. The CDR3 consists of 15 residues. Per the germline V gene, CDR1 is SGHVS and CDR2 is FQNEAQ. The chain's CDR3 is CASSLDRGAGNTIYF. For the CDR3, the DNA is TGTGCCAGCAGCTTGGACAGGGGCGCCGGAAACACCATATATTTT.

This clone occurred a few times. The J gene is TRBJ1-2, the V gene TRBV6-1; 7 bases are shared with TRBD1. Germline CDR1 MNHNS, CDR2 SASEGT. Losses at the gene ends were 5 bases for V and 6 bases for J; bases not matched to a gene: 6. The CDR3 totals 13 residues. The CDR3 DNA reads TGTGCCAGCAGTAACAGGGACAGACATGGCTACACCTTC. As protein: CASSNRDRHGYTF.

The chain recombines TRBV6-5 with TRBJ2-3; D is unclear. This CDR3 comprises 16 residues. Germline CDR1 MNHEY, CDR2 SVGAGI. Between the trimmed V and J ends, which lost 0 bases and 0 bases, there was a span of 10 bases. Here the CDR3 reads CASSYSRGPSTDTQYF. CDR3 bases: TGTGCCAGCAGTTACTCGAGAGGTCCTAGCACAGATACGCAGTATTTT.

The V call is TRBV14, the J call TRBJ2-3, with 11 bases fitting TRBD1. This CDR3 has 17 residues. V was clipped by 4 bases and J by 0 bases; unmatched bases: 6. Looked up from germline, CDR1 is SGHDN and CDR2 is FVKESK. The CDR3 spells CASSRWTGGLSTDTQYF. The CDR3 DNA is TGTGCCAGCAGCCGTTGGACAGGGGGCCTTAGCACAGATACGCAGTATTTT.

The CDR3 loop is CASSSFGNTQYF. The CDR3 DNA sequence: TGTGCCAGCAGCTCCTTCGGAAATACGCAGTATTTT. V usage is TRBV7-2 and J usage is TRBJ2-3; D is unresolved. From germline, CDR1 is SGHTA and CDR2 FQGNSA. The CDR3 consists of 12 residues. The V end lost 4 bases, the J end lost 7 bases, and 9 bases lay between the germline ends. Together with reference TRBV7-2 and TRBJ2-3, the CDR3 gives the full variable domain: GAGVSQSPSNKVTEKGKDVELRCDPISGHTALYWYRQSLGQGLEFLIYFQGNSAPDKSGLPSDRFSAERTGGSVSTLTIQRTQQEDSAVYLCASSSFGNTQYFGPGTRLTVL.

The chain couples TRBV30 to TRBJ2-7, with D perhaps TRBD2 (6 bases). This CDR3 contains 13 residues. Between the trimmed V and J ends, which lost 3 bases and 2 bases, there was a span of 11 bases. The germline V gene encodes CDR1 GTSNPN and CDR2 SVGIG (reference sequence). The CDR3 region is CAWRGGLTYEQYF. The DNA for the CDR3 is TGTGCCTGGAGGGGGGGTCTTACCTACGAGCAGTACTTC.